The rows below give T cell receptor beta chains drawn from one sample of a study of shared clonotypes between healthy human individuals. Sequenced by immunoSEQ multiplex PCR; TCRdb stores in-frame clones only, minus some. The sample consists of roughly 320,000 clones, around 87% of them appearing once. Sequencing was done on a sample of memory CD8+ T cells sorted from blood. These receptors were obtained from a man younger than 35 in good health. CDR3s include the opening cysteine and the closing phenylalanine or tryptophan. A D gene is named only where the DNA matches it firmly.

v_gene	j_gene	d_gene	CDR3aa
TRBV5-1	TRBJ1-2	TRBD1	CASSSGTGVWGDYGYTF
TRBV6-1	TRBJ1-2	TRBD1	CASSDGTGANYGYTF
TRBV28	TRBJ1-6	-	CASSLLQARWDSPLHF
TRBV21-1	TRBJ1-6	-	CASSKRDNSPLHF
TRBV11-3	TRBJ1-2	-	CASSLGSGDGYTF
TRBV9	TRBJ2-1	TRBD1	CASSVSPGQGNNEQFF
TRBV11-3	TRBJ2-3	TRBD1	CASSLEGQGEDTQYF
TRBV28	TRBJ2-7	TRBD1	CASRGTGPYEQYF
TRBV6-5	TRBJ2-1	-	CASNNGAEQFF
TRBV10-1	TRBJ2-3	-	CASSESPSGTDTQYF
TRBV7-2	TRBJ2-1	TRBD2	CASSLARLAGGHGDNEQFF
TRBV5-4	TRBJ1-1	-	CASSLLAGDGLNTEAFF
TRBV4-3	TRBJ1-5	-	CASSQDDGGGQPQHF
TRBV21-1	TRBJ2-7	-	CASSPHGTGGSEQYF
TRBV4-3	TRBJ1-5	-	CASSQDPRGTNQPQHF
TRBV28	TRBJ1-5	TRBD1	CASSSDRETWQPQHF
TRBV6-5	TRBJ2-2	TRBD2	CASSYELAVAGELFF
TRBV19	TRBJ2-7	-	CASSILWGEEQYF
TRBV11-1	TRBJ1-1	-	CASSLAPNTEAFF
TRBV28	TRBJ2-5	-	CASSLNPGPGNAGTQYF
TRBV6-1	TRBJ2-6	-	CASSEVQGASGANVLTF
TRBV10-3	TRBJ2-7	-	CAISGGHGSYEQYF
TRBV11-2	TRBJ1-2	TRBD1	CASSLYLVAGQGSNYGYTF
TRBV4-1	TRBJ1-6	-	CASSQVGSYNSPLHF
TRBV6-5	TRBJ2-3	-	CASSLLETDTQYF
TRBV7-9	TRBJ2-1	-	CASSVIMGPHPNEQFF
TRBV10-1	TRBJ1-3	TRBD1	CASSATGDSGNTIYF
TRBV2	TRBJ1-1	-	CASSGGAGPNTEAFF
TRBV30	TRBJ1-1	-	CAWSVGDEAFF
TRBV4-1	TRBJ2-1	TRBD2	CASSQSGTSGRSSYNEQFF
TRBV20-1	TRBJ2-3	-	CSAIVDTQYF
TRBV27	TRBJ2-5	TRBD2	CASSLFAGGLQETQYF
TRBV19	TRBJ2-7	TRBD1	CASSTGTGSYEQYF
TRBV6-5	TRBJ2-7	-	CASSPFVRSEQYF
TRBV13	TRBJ2-3	-	CASSLVVGADTQYF
TRBV6-6	TRBJ1-6	-	CASSYSSGGNSPLHF
TRBV29-1	TRBJ2-1	TRBD2	CSVRIRSNSGSEHNEQFF
TRBV28	TRBJ1-2	-	CASSSVGVGNYGYTF
TRBV9	TRBJ2-2	-	CASSVDITGELFF
TRBV10-3	TRBJ2-1	TRBD2	CAISFDWGRAFNEQFF
TRBV27	TRBJ1-2	-	CASSPTGFYYGYTF